The next 9 T cell receptor beta chains were all read from a single sample in a study of blood T cell repertoires in COVID-19. Generated by immunoSEQ multiplex PCR, the TCRdb table keeps only in-frame clones and is missing some. The sample consists of 180,000 or so clones, approximately 90% of them appearing once. The specimen was peripheral blood. The receptor source for this set is a young man with acute or convalescent COVID-19.

The chain uses TRBV7-8 and TRBJ2-1; 9 nucleotides agree with TRBD2. The CDR3 spans 17 residues. Germline V lookup: CDR1 SGHVS, CDR2 FQNEAQ. The junction had 9 bases not matched to a gene; V was cut back by 3 bases and J by 3 bases. In nucleotides, the CDR3 is TGTGCCAGCAGCTTGTATAGCGGGGGCTCTTTCTACAATGAGCAGTTCTTC. Translation gives CASSLYSGGSFYNEQFF.

This chain's CDR3 is CAISETGEYGYTF. The CDR3 coding sequence is TGTGCCATCAGTGAGACAGGGGAATATGGCTACACCTTC. The chain has TRBV10-3 and TRBJ1-2; 7 positions match TRBD1. The V and J ends lost 2 bases and 5 bases, in that order; junction bases with no gene match: 2. The CDR3 sequence is 13 residues long. Germline assignment: CDR1 ENHRY and CDR2 SYGVKD.

The chain employs TRBV6-5 and TRBJ1-2, with 9 positions matching TRBD1. The ends lost 5 bases at V and 4 bases at J; junction bases unmatched: 5. There are 14 residues in the CDR3. CDR1 and CDR2 from the germline V gene are MNHEY and SVGAGI. CDR3 nucleotides: TGTGCCAGCAGTCTTACAGGGGGCATCTATGGCTACACCTTC. It translates to CASSLTGGIYGYTF.

The gene calls are TRBV19 and TRBJ2-3; 10 bases are a match to TRBD2. V lost 6 bases, J lost 6 bases, and 3 bases stayed unmatched. Per germline, CDR1 LNHDA and CDR2 SQIVND (reference sequence). This CDR3 region has 13 residues. CDR3 coding DNA: TGTGCCAGTAGAGCGGGGGGGTTTGATACGCAGTATTTT. Translated, it gives CASRAGGFDTQYF. Full variable domain (remainder filled in from reference TRBV19 and TRBJ2-3): DGGITQSPKYLFRKEGQNVTLSCEQNLNHDAMYWYRQDPGQGLRLIYYSQIVNDFQKGDIAEGYSVSREKKESFPLTVTSAQKNPTAFYLCASRAGGFDTQYFGPGTRLTVL.

V is TRBV5-1 and J is TRBJ2-3; 7 nucleotides match TRBD1. Germline CDR1 reads SGHRS; CDR2 reads YFSETQ. CDR3 size: 13 residues. The junction had 6 bases not matched to a gene; V was cut back by 4 bases and J by 7 bases. The CDR3 DNA reads TGCGCCAGCAGCGATGGGACAGACAATACGCAGTATTTT. Amino acid sequence: CASSDGTDNTQYF.

The chain has TRBV19 and TRBJ1-5, with 10 bases identical to TRBD1. The CDR3 covers 17 residues. V dropped 4 bases and J dropped 2; count of bases not matched to a gene: 8. CDR1 and CDR2 (germline): LNHDA, SQIVND (reference sequence). The CDR3, as DNA: TGTGCCAGTAGTAGGGGACAGGGGATTGATGGCAATCAGCCCCAGCATTTT. Its translation is CASSRGQGIDGNQPQHF.

The chain carries TRBV3-1 (or the pseudogene TRBV3-2) and TRBJ2-1; 7 nucleotides match TRBD1. The junction had 4 bases not matched to a gene; V was cut back by 0 bases and J by 5 bases. CDR3 length: 15 residues. Germline CDR1 is LGHDT and CDR2 is YNNKEL (reference sequence). Here the CDR3 reads CASSQDGTVNNEQFF. CDR3 DNA: TGTGCCAGCAGCCAAGACGGGACAGTAAACAATGAGCAGTTCTTC.

The chain joins TRBV10-1 to TRBJ2-3; D possibly corresponds to TRBD2 (6 bases). The ends were cut back, 0 bases at V and 3 bases at J, with 10 bases in the middle. CDR3 length equals 15 residues. Germline V gene sequence: CDR1 WNHNN, CDR2 SYGVQD (reference sequence). The CDR3 region is CASSESRGGTDTQYF. CDR3 in DNA: TGCGCCAGCAGTGAGTCGCGGGGTGGGACAGATACGCAGTATTTT.

The chain has TRBV27 and TRBJ2-7; 10 bases agree with TRBD1. V was pared by 2 bases and J by 6 bases, with 7 bases of the junction left unmatched. Germline V lookup: CDR1 MNHEY, CDR2 SMNVEV (reference sequence). The CDR3 runs to 15 residues. The CDR3 coding sequence is TGTGCCAGCAGTTTAGGGACAGGGGCACCCCTCGAGCAGTACTTC. This encodes CASSLGTGAPLEQYF.